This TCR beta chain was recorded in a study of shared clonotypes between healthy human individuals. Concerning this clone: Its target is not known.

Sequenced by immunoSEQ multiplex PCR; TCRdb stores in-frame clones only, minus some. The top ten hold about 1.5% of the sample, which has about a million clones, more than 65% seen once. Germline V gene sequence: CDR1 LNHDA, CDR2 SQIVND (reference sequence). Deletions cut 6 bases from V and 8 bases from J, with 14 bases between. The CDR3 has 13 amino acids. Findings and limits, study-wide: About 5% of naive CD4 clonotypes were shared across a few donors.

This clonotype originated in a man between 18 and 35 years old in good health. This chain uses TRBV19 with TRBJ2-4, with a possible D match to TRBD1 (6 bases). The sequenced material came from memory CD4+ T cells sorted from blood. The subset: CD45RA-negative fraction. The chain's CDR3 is CASREQGEDIQYF. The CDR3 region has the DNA TGTGCCAGTAGGGAACAGGGTGAAGACATTCAGTACTTC.